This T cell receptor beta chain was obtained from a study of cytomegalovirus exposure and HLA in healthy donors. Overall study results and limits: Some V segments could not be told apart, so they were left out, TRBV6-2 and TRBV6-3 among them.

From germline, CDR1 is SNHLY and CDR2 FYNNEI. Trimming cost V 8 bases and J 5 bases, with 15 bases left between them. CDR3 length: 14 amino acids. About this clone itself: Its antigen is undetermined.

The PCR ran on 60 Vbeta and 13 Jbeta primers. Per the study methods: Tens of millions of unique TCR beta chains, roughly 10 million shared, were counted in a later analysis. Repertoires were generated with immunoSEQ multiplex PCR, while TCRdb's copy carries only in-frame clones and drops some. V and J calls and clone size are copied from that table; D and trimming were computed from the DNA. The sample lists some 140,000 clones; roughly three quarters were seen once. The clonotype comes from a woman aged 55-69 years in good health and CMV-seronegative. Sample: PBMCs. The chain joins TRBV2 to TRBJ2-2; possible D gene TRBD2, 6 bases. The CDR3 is CASFAGRATGELFF. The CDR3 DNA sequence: TGTGCCAGCTTTGCGGGGCGGGCTACCGGGGAGCTGTTTTTT.